Presented here are 15 T cell receptor beta chains from one specimen sequenced in a study of shared clonotypes between healthy human individuals. Generated by immunoSEQ multiplex PCR, the TCRdb table keeps only in-frame clones and is missing some. The sample lists 2 million to 2.5 million clones, under 95% occurring once. The sample comprised naive CD4+ T cells from PBMCs. Subset denoted: CD45RA+ positively selected. The receptors here all came from a man in his late teens or twenties in good health. Some clones in this sample may be carry-over from other donors' samples.

As regards this clone: This specimen includes other DNA sequences encoding the same CDR3. V gene TRBV7-3 combines with J gene TRBJ1-2; 10 nucleotides match TRBD1. CDR1 and CDR2 (germline): SGHTA, FQGTGA. J gave up 6 bases and V 3 bases, and 1 base lay outside the gene matches. This CDR3 spans 13 amino acids. In DNA, the CDR3 is TGTGCCAGCAGCTTGACAGGGGGCGATGGCTACACCTTC. Its translation is CASSLTGGDGYTF.

This chain joins TRBV7-2 and TRBJ2-1; D possibly uses TRBD1 or TRBD2 (5 bases each). In germline, CDR1 is SGHTA, CDR2 FQGNSA. V was pared by 1 base and J by 4 bases, with 11 bases between. There are 15 residues in the CDR3. The chain's CDR3 is CASSLVPGGYNEQFF. The DNA for the CDR3 is TGTGCCAGCAGCTTAGTCCCTGGGGGTTACAATGAGCAGTTCTTC.

This clone was counted once. CDR3 sequence (DNA): TGTGCCAGCAGACCACAGGGGACTAACTATGGCTACACCTTC. This encodes CASRPQGTNYGYTF. The V call is TRBV5-4, the J call TRBJ1-2; the match to TRBD1 covers 7 bases. Per germline, CDR1 SGHNT and CDR2 YYREEE (reference sequence). The junction had 4 bases not matched to a gene; V was cut back by 5 bases and J by 0 bases. CDR3 length: 14 residues.

The chain couples TRBV25-1 to TRBJ2-3, with 13 bases that match TRBD2. Trimming removed 5 bases from V and 5 bases from J; junction bases left unmatched: 10. This CDR3 contains 17 residues. The germline V gene has CDR1 MGHDK and CDR2 SYGVNS. CDR3 nucleotide sequence: TGTGCCAGCAGTCCCCTACTAGCGGGAGGGCGTTTAGATACGCAGTATTTT. Translation: CASSPLLAGGRLDTQYF.

This sequence joins TRBV7-6 and TRBJ2-1; 10 positions agree with TRBD1. The CDR3 is 15 amino acids. Germline assignment: CDR1 SGHVS and CDR2 FNYEAQ. Unmatched junction bases numbered 8, after V lost 5 bases and J lost 7 bases. The CDR3 loop reads CASSPGWTGGNEQFF. In nucleotides, the CDR3 is TGTGCCAGCAGCCCAGGGTGGACAGGGGGGAATGAGCAGTTCTTC.

This clone was detected a few times. The chain has TRBV6-5 and TRBJ1-1, with D possibly matching TRBD1 (6 bases). This CDR3 is 14 amino acids long. Trimming cost V 3 bases and J 6 bases, with 14 bases left between them. The germline V gene has CDR1 MNHEY and CDR2 SVGAGI. The CDR3 loop reads CASSYGVGGPEAFF. The CDR3 DNA is TGTGCCAGCAGTTATGGGGTAGGGGGTCCTGAAGCTTTCTTT.

The genes are TRBV5-1 and TRBJ1-4, with D possibly TRBD1 on 6 matching bases. The V end lost 7 bases, the J end lost 6 bases, and 19 bases lay between the germline ends. CDR1 is SGHRS, CDR2 YFSETQ, per germline. This CDR3 comprises 15 residues. DNA for the CDR3: TGCGCCAGCGCACGCCTTGGAGGGGGGGATGAAAAACTGTTTTTT. Translation: CASARLGGGDEKLFF.

V gene TRBV19 combines with J gene TRBJ2-3, with D uncertain. Germline lookup yields CDR1 LNHDA and CDR2 SQIVND (reference sequence). The CDR3 contains 13 residues. V was cut by 7 bases and J by 1 base, with 9 bases left in between. DNA for the CDR3: TGTGCCAGTAATGTCGGCCGCACAGATACGCAGTATTTT. It encodes CASNVGRTDTQYF.

The chain recombines TRBV28 with TRBJ2-3; D uncertain. In germline, CDR1 is MDHEN, CDR2 SYDVKM. The CDR3 loop spans 12 amino acids. V gave up 8 bases and J gave up 4 bases, with 10 bases separating them. In DNA, the CDR3 is TGTGCCAGCTCCGAGTGGGCAGATACGCAGTATTTT. Amino acids: CASSEWADTQYF.

This sequence joins TRBV4-2 and TRBJ1-4; TRBD1 agrees at 7 bases. J gave up 4 bases and V 0 bases, and 11 bases lay outside the gene matches. Germline CDR1 is LGHNA and CDR2 is YNFKEQ. The CDR3 extends over 18 amino acids. CDR3 sequence: CASSQESRQGHFNEKLFF. The CDR3, as DNA: TGTGCCAGCAGCCAAGAGTCGAGACAGGGCCATTTTAATGAAAAACTGTTTTTT.

This chain links TRBV6-5 with TRBJ1-2, with 7 bases aligning to TRBD1. From germline, CDR1 is MNHEY and CDR2 SVGAGI. The junction had 8 bases not matched to a gene; V was cut back by 10 bases and J by 6 bases. The CDR3 runs 12 residues. The CDR3: CATMTGHDGYTF. The CDR3 nucleotides read TGTGCCACCATGACAGGGCATGATGGCTACACCTTC.

V gene TRBV19 combines with J gene TRBJ2-1; the D is unclear. The CDR3 has 12 amino acids. V was clipped by 5 bases and J by 10 bases, with 12 bases between them. The germline V gene encodes CDR1 LNHDA and CDR2 SQIVND (reference sequence). The CDR3 loop reads CASSARNGEQFF. The CDR3, as DNA: TGTGCCAGTAGTGCTCGGAACGGCGAGCAGTTCTTC.

A note on this clone: The junction differs from germline at one of its ends, possibly a read error. This chain joins TRBV12-5 and TRBJ2-7, with D tentatively TRBD1 (5 bases). There are 12 residues in the CDR3. CDR1 is LGHNT and CDR2 is FRNRAP in the germline V gene. The CDR3 is CASGLSNRHLFF. DNA of the CDR3: TGTGCTAGTGGTTTATCGAACAGGCACCTTTTCTTC.

The CDR3 is CASSQDLRRGSAFF. CDR3 DNA: TGTGCCAGCAGCCAAGATCTGCGTCGAGGGAGCGCTTTCTTT. The rearrangement joins TRBV4-2 to TRBJ1-1; no firm D call. The CDR3 loop spans 14 amino acids. CDR1 is LGHNA, CDR2 YNFKEQ, per germline. Trimming took 0 bases from V and 11 from J, leaving 16 bases between them.

The chain carries TRBV5-1 and TRBJ2-3, with D perhaps TRBD1 (5 bases). V was trimmed by 4 bases and J by 0 bases, leaving 15 bases between them. The germline V gene encodes CDR1 SGHRS and CDR2 YFSETQ. The CDR3 has 16 residues. CDR3 protein: CASSPRTHKSTDTQYF. The DNA for the CDR3 is TGCGCCAGCAGCCCCAGGACACATAAAAGCACAGATACGCAGTATTTT.